One and the same sample provided the 23 T cell receptor beta chains below, sequenced in a study of shared T cell receptors in the human thymus. The assay was immunoSEQ multiplex PCR, and TCRdb's table has in-frame clones only and misses some. This table holds about 500,000 clones, approximately 80% found once. A further study also used this sample, focusing on human thymus T cells.

Sequenced material: thymocytes. Receptors originate from a boy younger than two with a congenital heart defect.

The gene calls are TRBV10-1 and TRBJ2-4; possibly TRBD1 for D (7 bases). This CDR3 is built from 17 residues. Trimming removed 0 bases from V and 0 bases from J, with 12 bases in between. Germline V gene lookup returns CDR1 WNHNN and CDR2 SYGVQD (reference sequence). The CDR3 protein is CASSESGGGAAKNIQYF. CDR3 DNA: TGCGCCAGCAGTGAGTCTGGAGGGGGCGCAGCCAAAAACATTCAGTACTTC.

The chain is built from TRBV15 and TRBJ1-2; TRBD1 agrees at 10 bases. The length of the CDR3 is 20 residues. The V gene's germline CDR1 is LNHNV and CDR2 YYDKDF (reference sequence). Trimming took 3 bases from V and 4 from J; bases not matched to a gene: 20. The CDR3 DNA is TGTGCCACCAGCAGTCCCTCTCTCCGGGACAGGGGCCCCTTTATCTATGGCTACACCTTC. Protein: CATSSPSLRDRGPFIYGYTF. Looking up the rest from reference TRBV15 and TRBJ1-2 gives the full variable domain: DAMVIQNPRYQVTQFGKPVTLSCSQTLNHNVMYWYQQKSSQAPKLLFHYYDKDFNNEADTPDNFQSRRPNTSFCFLDIRSPGLGDTAMYLCATSSPSLRDRGPFIYGYTFGSGTRLTVV.

In its sample, this clone was seen a few times. The chain uses TRBV4-3 and TRBJ2-1; 10 bases are a match to TRBD2. Germline V gene lookup returns CDR1 LGHNA and CDR2 YSLEER. The CDR3 spans 17 residues. V was pared by 1 base and J by 9 bases, with 12 bases of the junction left unmatched. CDR3 sequence: CASSQAPAGGPCGEQFF. The CDR3 DNA is TGCGCCAGCAGCCAAGCCCCAGCGGGAGGGCCGTGTGGTGAGCAGTTCTTC.

The genes are TRBV14 and TRBJ2-3, with 7 bases that match TRBD2. This CDR3 has 19 amino acids. Losses at the gene ends were 7 bases for V and 0 bases for J; bases not matched to a gene: 19. Germline values: CDR1 SGHDN, CDR2 FVKESK. CDR3 bases: TGTGCCAGCAAGAGGTCGATAGCGGGTCCTATACGTAGCACAGATACGCAGTATTTT. Translating gives CASKRSIAGPIRSTDTQYF.

The chain links TRBV5-1 to TRBJ2-1; 8 bases align to TRBD2. The CDR3 loop spans 18 amino acids. The V segment lost 4 bases and the J segment 0 bases; nucleotides outside the gene matches: 12. The germline V gene encodes CDR1 SGHRS and CDR2 YFSETQ. In DNA, the CDR3 is TGCGCCAGCAGCCCGGTCGAGCGGGGGTTGAGCTCCTACAATGAGCAGTTCTTC. This sequence encodes CASSPVERGLSSYNEQFF.

This chain joins TRBV18 and TRBJ2-7; D is unresolved. The CDR3 is made up of 17 amino acids. The germline V gene has CDR1 KGHSH and CDR2 LQKENI. The ends were cut back, 1 base at V and 2 bases at J, with 18 bases in the middle. The CDR3: CASSPQQRVQTAYEQYF. In DNA form, the CDR3 reads TGTGCCAGCTCACCACAGCAAAGAGTACAGACCGCCTACGAGCAGTACTTC.

The rearrangement links TRBV27 to TRBJ1-5; D call uncertain. Between the trimmed V and J ends, which lost 8 bases and 4 bases, there was a span of 15 bases. The CDR3 length is 14 residues. Germline CDR1 and CDR2: MNHEY and SMNVEV (reference sequence). This CDR3 reads CASHWHGGNQPQHF. The CDR3, as DNA: TGTGCCAGCCATTGGCATGGCGGAAATCAGCCCCAGCATTTT.

V gene TRBV11-2 combines with J gene TRBJ2-1; 8 bases agree with TRBD2. Losses at the gene ends were 1 base for V and 0 bases for J; bases not matched to a gene: 5. The germline V gene encodes CDR1 SGHAT and CDR2 FQNNGV. CDR3 length: 17 residues. Here the CDR3 reads CASSLGGSGTSYNEQFF. The DNA for the CDR3 is TGTGCCAGCAGCTTAGGGGGTAGCGGGACCTCCTACAATGAGCAGTTCTTC.

The chain's CDR3 is CASSPREETNEKLFF. In DNA form, the CDR3 reads TGTGCCAGCAGCCCCAGGGAGGAGACTAATGAAAAACTGTTTTTT. The chain couples TRBV7-8 to TRBJ1-4; weak D call: TRBD1 (5 bases). Trimming cost V 5 bases and J 2 bases, with 12 bases left between them. CDR3 size: 15 residues. Germline CDR1 reads SGHVS; CDR2 reads FQNEAQ.

The V call is TRBV5-6, the J call TRBJ2-7, with D maybe TRBD2 (5 bases). Germline values: CDR1 SGHDT, CDR2 YYEEEE. Trimming stripped 0 bases from V and 2 bases from J, with 12 bases between. CDR3 length: 15 amino acids. The CDR3 DNA is TGTGCCAGCAGCTTGGCCCCGGGAAAGACCTACGAGCAGTACTTC. Translated: CASSLAPGKTYEQYF.

This clone is a singleton in its sample. The CDR3 loop reads CASSLGRLLAAPWEQYF. CDR3 in DNA: TGTGCCAGCAGCCTCGGACGGTTACTAGCGGCCCCCTGGGAACAGTACTTC. This sequence joins TRBV7-9 and TRBJ2-7, with 8 bases lining up with TRBD2. Germline V gene lookup returns CDR1 SEHNR and CDR2 FQNEAQ (reference sequence). V was clipped by 5 bases and J by 10 bases; unmatched bases: 22. This CDR3 region has 17 residues.

The chain recombines TRBV7-2 with TRBJ1-3, with 8 bases fitting TRBD1. The CDR3 is 14 amino acids. V lost 1 base to trimming and J lost 4 bases; unmatched junction nucleotides: 0. CDR1 is SGHTA, CDR2 FQGNSA, per germline. The CDR3 spells CASSLDRGGNTIYF. In DNA form, the CDR3 reads TGTGCCAGCAGCTTAGACAGGGGGGGAAACACCATATATTTT.

This chain uses TRBV2 with TRBJ2-7; tentatively, D is TRBD1 (5 bases). This CDR3 is 17 amino acids long. Per the germline V gene, CDR1 is SNHLY and CDR2 is FYNNEI. Trimming took off 3 bases at V and 0 bases at J, with 18 bases between the two ends. In DNA form, the CDR3 reads TGTGCCAGCAGTGACCTAGGGGATAGTCGGAGCTCCTACGAGCAGTACTTC. Translating gives CASSDLGDSRSSYEQYF.

V and J are TRBV10-3 and TRBJ2-2; 8 nucleotides align to TRBD1. The J segment lost 4 bases and the V segment lost 2 bases, leaving 12 bases of the junction unmatched. Germline CDR1 is ENHRY and CDR2 is SYGVKD. This CDR3 region has 18 residues. The CDR3 DNA follows: TGTGCCATCAGTGAGACCGGGCAGGGGGCGCGAGGCACCGGGGAGCTGTTTTTT. It yields the protein CAISETGQGARGTGELFF.

The chain uses TRBV5-1 and TRBJ2-1; 10 bases are shared with TRBD1. From germline, CDR1 is SGHRS and CDR2 YFSETQ. V was clipped by 4 bases and J by 8 bases; unmatched bases: 15. This CDR3 is 17 amino acids long. This chain's CDR3 is CASSQPHLGTGVDEQFF. The CDR3 DNA is TGCGCCAGCAGCCAGCCACACCTAGGGACAGGGGTCGATGAGCAGTTCTTC.

The chain uses TRBV11-3 and TRBJ2-7; 9 bases fit TRBD1. Germline V gene sequence: CDR1 SGHNT, CDR2 YENEEA. The CDR3 totals 14 residues. V was pared by 4 bases and J by 2 bases, with 3 bases of the junction left unmatched. The CDR3 is CASSYRDRAYEQYF. In DNA form, the CDR3 reads TGTGCCAGCAGCTACCGGGACAGGGCCTACGAGCAGTACTTC.

The chain combines TRBV6-1 with TRBJ2-1; 8 bases match TRBD2. J gave up 0 bases and V 4 bases, and 11 bases lay outside the gene matches. Germline V CDR1 and CDR2: MNHNS, SASEGT. CDR3 length equals 18 residues. The CDR3 bases are TGTGCCAGCAGTGTGGGGGGGGCGGGAGGCGACTCCTACAATGAGCAGTTCTTC. Translating it yields CASSVGGAGGDSYNEQFF.

This clone was counted once. This CDR3 is CASSTEGNEQYF. The CDR3 DNA reads as TGTGCCAGTAGTACGGAGGGGAACGAGCAGTACTTC. The chain employs TRBV19 and TRBJ2-7, with D tentatively TRBD2 (6 bases). The CDR3 covers 12 residues. Germline V CDR1 and CDR2: LNHDA, SQIVND (reference sequence). Trimming pared 4 bases from V and 5 bases from J, leaving 9 bases between.

This clone came up a few times. The V gene is TRBV14, the J gene TRBJ1-2, with no clear D. The germline CDR1 and CDR2 sequences are SGHDN and FVKESK. V dropped 1 base and J dropped 4 bases, with 13 bases sitting between them. The CDR3 covers 15 residues. CDR3 sequence reads: CASSQASTPSYGYTF. The CDR3 DNA is TGTGCCAGCAGCCAAGCGTCGACTCCTTCCTATGGCTACACCTTC.

The gene calls are TRBV6-1 and TRBJ2-1, with a tentative D call TRBD2 (7 bases). The CDR3 sequence is 15 residues long. Trimming left V 6 bases short and J 6 bases short, with 18 bases between. Germline V gene sequence: CDR1 MNHNS, CDR2 SASEGT. Here the CDR3 DNA reads TGTGCCAGCAGAAGAACTCCGGGGGGCGTCAATGAGCAGTTCTTC. Amino acids: CASRRTPGGVNEQFF.

This sequence joins TRBV4-2 and TRBJ2-2, with 8 positions matching TRBD2. This CDR3 has 13 amino acids. The V gene's germline CDR1 is LGHNA and CDR2 YNFKEQ. After removal of 7 bases from V and 4 bases from J, the junction contained 2 bases not matched to a gene. CDR3 sequence (DNA): TGTGCCAGCACCCGGGGGGGCACCGGGGAGCTGTTTTTT. Protein: CASTRGGTGELFF.

The J gene is TRBJ1-4, the V gene TRBV7-9; unclear D gene. CDR3 length equals 16 residues. The germline CDR1 and CDR2 sequences are SEHNR and FQNEAQ (reference sequence). V gave up 2 bases and J gave up 0 bases, with 10 bases separating them. The CDR3 DNA is TGTGCCAGCAGCTTAAGTCGCACAGCAACTAATGAAAAACTGTTTTTT. It codes for CASSLSRTATNEKLFF.

V and J are TRBV12-5 and TRBJ1-1; a weak D match, TRBD1 (6 bases). This CDR3 contains 14 residues. Deletions cut 2 bases from V and 6 bases from J, with 13 bases between. Germline V gene lookup returns CDR1 LGHNT and CDR2 FRNRAP. CDR3: CASGLPSTGSEAFF. DNA of the CDR3: TGTGCTAGTGGTTTGCCCTCGACAGGTTCTGAAGCTTTCTTT. Based on the CDR3 plus reference TRBV12-5 and TRBJ1-1, the full variable domain is DARVTQTPRHKVTEMGQEVTMRCQPILGHNTVFWYRQTMMQGLELLAYFRNRAPLDDSGMPKDRFSAEMPDATLATLKIQPSEPRDSAVYFCASGLPSTGSEAFFGQGTRLTVV.